This is a list of T cell receptor beta chains from one sample in a study of cytomegalovirus exposure and HLA in healthy donors. Only in-frame clones appear in the TCRdb table, and some are missing; sequencing was by immunoSEQ multiplex PCR. The sample lists 110,000 to 150,000 clones; 75% were seen once. The source material was PBMCs. These receptors all stem from a man under 40 in good health and CMV-seronegative. Each CDR3 is given with its conserved first and last residue. D genes are given only for firm matches. The size entry is marked missing in some rows and otherwise reads once, few, many or a size class.

size	D	V	J	CDR3	DNA
.	TRBD2	TRBV6-1	TRBJ2-5	CASSEGLAGRQETQYF	TGTGCCAGCAGTGAAGGACTAGCGGGTCGCCAAGAGACCCAGTACTTC
.	TRBD2	TRBV11-2	TRBJ2-7	CASSFSAGEAYEQYF	TGTGCCAGCAGCTTCTCGGCGGGAGAAGCCTACGAGCAGTACTTC
once	TRBD1	TRBV29-1	TRBJ2-7	CSVDGQGDEQYF	TGCAGCGTTGACGGACAGGGGGACGAGCAGTACTTC
.	.	TRBV19	TRBJ2-1	CASSITQGNEQFF	TGTGCCAGTAGTATTACCCAGGGCAATGAGCAGTTCTTC
.	.	TRBV9	TRBJ2-5	CASSVSQGKETQYF	TGTGCCAGCAGCGTAAGTCAGGGGAAAGAGACCCAGTACTTC
.	.	TRBV4-1	TRBJ1-2	CASSQDGGNYGYTF	TGCGCCAGCAGCCAAGATGGGGGCAACTATGGCTACACCTTC
.	TRBD2	TRBV4-2	TRBJ2-1	CASSPGGNEQFF	TGTGCCAGCAGCCCGGGGGGGAATGAGCAGTTCTTC
.	.	TRBV10-3	TRBJ1-1	CAISEVGREAFF	TGTGCCATCAGTGAAGTGGGCAGGGAAGCTTTCTTT
few	.	TRBV10-3	TRBJ2-7	CAISELSRDSAKYEQYF	TGTGCCATCAGTGAGTTGAGTCGAGACAGCGCGAAGTACGAGCAGTACTTC
.	.	TRBV5-1	TRBJ2-3	CATGPGGSTDTQYF	TGCGCCACCGGGCCGGGCGGGAGCACAGATACGCAGTATTTT
.	TRBD2	TRBV6-5	TRBJ2-5	CASSYTSGEETQYF	TGTGCCAGCAGTTACACTAGCGGGGAAGAGACCCAGTACTTC
few	TRBD1	TRBV27	TRBJ1-2	CASSYRGRDGYTF	TGTGCCAGCAGTTACAGGGGGCGTGATGGCTACACCTTC
.	TRBD1	TRBV29-1	TRBJ2-7	CSVEESAGQGFYEQYF	TGCAGCGTTGAAGAATCGGCGGGACAGGGTTTCTACGAGCAGTACTTC
.	.	TRBV5-6	TRBJ2-1	CASSLANRGNEQFF	TGTGCCAGCAGTCTAGCGAACAGGGGTAATGAGCAGTTCTTC
.	.	TRBV28	TRBJ2-7	CASRLAAYYEQYF	TGTGCCAGCAGGTTGGCGGCTTACTACGAGCAGTACTTC
medium-sized	.	TRBV5-4	TRBJ2-5	CASSHEGPGQETQYF	TGTGCCAGCAGCCACGAAGGGCCAGGGCAAGAGACCCAGTACTTC
.	TRBD2	TRBV18	TRBJ2-7	CASSRLTSRKSEQYF	TGTGCCAGCTCACGATTGACTAGCAGAAAATCCGAGCAGTACTTC